The TCR beta chain described here comes from a study of CXCR3-negative and CXCR3-positive naive CD8 T cells (dated by TCRdb to the late 2010s). Turning to the overall study: In total, 130 million to 150 million TRB reads were obtained, or roughly 1.5 +/- 0.3 million reads per library. Diversity and physicochemical repertoire analyses were performed on about a dozen donors pooled from two independent experiments. The TRBV-TRBJ cluster analysis covered naive subsets from about 5 donors and memory cells from 3 donors. The full study reports these points: TRB CDR3s from CXCR3-positive naive cells showed higher hydrophobicity (lower Kidera factor 4), lower energy, and higher strength and volume indices than CXCR3-negative naive cells. Because surface CD5, which is linked to self-reactivity in mice, was comparable between the naive subsets, TCR interaction strength was also inferred from the physicochemical properties of TRB CDR3s. Freshly isolated PBMCs were used for most assays because CXCR3 expression went down partially after cryopreservation. Comparably high repertoire diversity was found in both naive subsets, whereas much lower repertoire diversity was found in memory CD8+ T cells. Naive CXCR3-negative and CXCR3-positive cells from the same donor showed similar TRBV-TRBJ usage, whereas memory cells showed distinct patterns.

Comments on this clonotype: No cognate antigen has been identified for it.

For each CD8+ T cell subset, flow sorting was done in triplicate, and roughly 310,000 cells per subset went directly into RLT lysis buffer. To exclude memory contaminants, naive CD8+ T cells were stringently defined as CD45RO-CCR7+CD27+CD95-. Peripheral blood mononuclear cells were isolated from buffy coats using standard density gradient centrifugation. Naive CXCR3-negative and CXCR3-positive CD8+ T cells were flow-sorted on a FACSAria III. An RNeasy Mini Kit was used to extract total RNA from the sorted cells. The sample was run on a NextSeq 550. The Human TCR Profiling Kit (MiLaboratory) was used to prepare UMI-labeled 5' RACE TRB cDNA libraries. The full amount of extracted RNA was used for cDNA synthesis, and the full amount of resulting cDNA was used for PCR amplification. The libraries were made side by side, with each library going through the same number of PCR cycles. As for the authors' bioinformatics: About 50,000 +/- 10,000 unique UMI-labeled TRB cDNA molecules per library were extracted with MIGEC and MiXCR, with at least two reads per UMI required. On average, approximately 40,000 +/- 10,000 functional in-frame TRB CDR3 nucleotide clonotypes lacking stop codons were found per library. After downsampling to 5000 UMI-labeled TRB molecules per sample, diversity metrics such as normalized Shannon-Wiener and Chao1 were calculated in VDJtools. For the central five CDR3 residues, VDJtools calculated physicochemical properties weighted by clonotype size, namely interaction energy, strength, volume and Kidera factor 4. Following reprocessing of the reads by TCRdb, the data hold one row per CDR3 protein sequence and no DNA is available. The V and J calls and clone size come from TCRdb's table, not from the authors' own analysis. The sample's records list 50,000 to 75,000 distinct CDR3 sequences. The ten largest account for more than 0.35% of the sample.

Via the germline V gene (reference sequence), CDR1 is DFQATT and CDR2 SNEGSKA. From cysteine to phenylalanine, the CDR3 is 14 amino acids long. No DNA is listed. The receptor was derived from a human donor in good health. Some clones in this sample may be carry-over from other donors' samples. Sequencing input: naive CXCR3- CD8+ T cells from blood. According to the study, the label for this sample's cell subset or site signals: CD45RO-CCR7+CD27+CD95- naive CD8+ T cells lacking CXCR3 (TNR3-). Here the chain combines TRBV20-1 and TRBJ2-7; TCRdb reports TRBD2, a call that lacks DNA to check it against. CDR3 reads: CSASKPGPLAEQYF.